This T cell receptor beta chain was recorded in a study of blood T cell repertoires in COVID-19. Study overall: COVID-19 samples from acute and convalescent phases originated in the United States, Italy and Spain.

V lost 5 bases and J 10 bases, leaving 18 bases between the germline ends. Germline V gene lookup returns CDR1 LNHDA and CDR2 SQIVND (reference sequence). The CDR3 has 14 residues. Per the original data handling: Amplification of reference gene primers provided the estimated nucleated cell counts. Only in-frame clones appear in the TCRdb table, and some are missing; sequencing was by immunoSEQ multiplex PCR. V and J calls and clone size follow that table, whereas D and trimming were derived from the DNA. The data contain 95,000 to 110,000 clones, more than 75% of them singletons. This clone has only a few counts.

The TCR comes from a man aged 55 to 70 with acute or convalescent COVID-19. This chain connects TRBV19 to TRBJ2-1; the D gene is possibly TRBD2 (6 bases). The specimen was peripheral blood. CDR3 coding DNA: TGTGCCAGTAGTCAGACGACGGGAGAGAGCGAGCAGTTCTTC. It translates to CASSQTTGESEQFF.